Listed below are T cell receptor beta chains from one sample, sequenced in a study of shared clonotypes between healthy human individuals. Sequenced by immunoSEQ multiplex PCR; TCRdb stores in-frame clones only, minus some. The table lists 2 million to 3 million clones, 93% of them singletons. The material sequenced was naive CD4+ T cells from PBMCs. These receptor sequences come from a man between 18 and 35 years old in good health. Some clones in this sample may be carry-over from other donors' samples. Both conserved end residues are part of each CDR3. D genes are given only for firm matches. Not all rows give a size; the values are once, few, many and, for expanded clones, a class.

v_gene: TRBV11-3
d_gene: .
abundance: .
j_gene: TRBJ2-1
CDR3aa: CASSLGGDSEVFF
CDR3nt: TGTGCCAGCAGCTTGGGCGGGGATTCAGAAGTGTTCTTC

v_gene: TRBV6-6
d_gene: TRBD2
abundance: .
j_gene: TRBJ2-7
CDR3aa: CASSKTSGSYEQYF
CDR3nt: TGTGCCAGCAGTAAGACTAGCGGGAGTTACGAGCAGTACTTC

v_gene: TRBV9
d_gene: TRBD2
abundance: .
j_gene: TRBJ2-3
CDR3aa: CASSRGLAGPDTQYF
CDR3nt: TGTGCCAGCAGCCGAGGACTAGCGGGACCAGATACGCAGTATTTT

v_gene: TRBV18
d_gene: .
abundance: .
j_gene: TRBJ1-2
CDR3aa: CASSPDLSPHGYTF
CDR3nt: TGTGCCAGCTCACCAGACCTCTCTCCACATGGCTACACCTTC

v_gene: TRBV5-1
d_gene: .
abundance: .
j_gene: TRBJ1-4
CDR3aa: CASSWRLGNNEKLFF
CDR3nt: TGCGCCAGCAGCTGGAGGTTAGGGAACAATGAAAAACTGTTTTTT

v_gene: TRBV7-9
d_gene: .
abundance: .
j_gene: TRBJ1-2
CDR3aa: CASRTDGNPNYGYTF
CDR3nt: TGTGCCAGCAGAACCGACGGAAACCCTAACTATGGCTACACCTTC

v_gene: TRBV5-6
d_gene: .
abundance: .
j_gene: TRBJ1-1
CDR3aa: CASSSYTEAFF
CDR3nt: TGTGCCAGCAGCTCGTACACTGAAGCTTTCTTT

v_gene: TRBV6-1
d_gene: .
abundance: .
j_gene: TRBJ2-2
CDR3aa: CASTDSSNTGELFF
CDR3nt: TGTGCCAGCACCGACAGTTCGAACACCGGGGAGCTGTTTTTT

v_gene: TRBV5-6
d_gene: .
abundance: .
j_gene: TRBJ1-2
CDR3aa: CASSFSGGGYTF
CDR3nt: TGTGCCAGCAGCTTTTCGGGGGGTGGCTACACCTTC

v_gene: TRBV5-1
d_gene: TRBD2
abundance: .
j_gene: TRBJ2-4
CDR3aa: CASSLRTSGNRNIQYF
CDR3nt: TGCGCCAGCAGCTTGAGGACTAGCGGGAATCGAAACATTCAGTACTTC

v_gene: TRBV5-6
d_gene: .
abundance: .
j_gene: TRBJ2-1
CDR3aa: CASSLVFQNNEQFF
CDR3nt: TGTGCCAGCAGCTTGGTTTTTCAGAACAATGAGCAGTTCTTC

v_gene: TRBV6-1
d_gene: .
abundance: .
j_gene: TRBJ2-3
CDR3aa: CASSEAGSSKGTF
CDR3nt: TGTGCCAGCAGTGAAGCGGGAAGCTCAAAGGGGACCTTT

v_gene: TRBV11-1
d_gene: TRBD2
abundance: .
j_gene: TRBJ2-1
CDR3aa: CASSLDPFGTSVYNEQFF
CDR3nt: TGTGCCAGCAGTTTAGACCCATTCGGGACTAGCGTCTACAATGAGCAGTTCTTC

v_gene: TRBV4-3
d_gene: .
abundance: .
j_gene: TRBJ1-3
CDR3aa: CASSYGRAGNTIYF
CDR3nt: TGCGCCAGCAGCTACGGACGGGCTGGAAACACCATATATTTT

v_gene: TRBV5-1
d_gene: .
abundance: .
j_gene: TRBJ2-7
CDR3aa: CASSLVVGNYEQYF
CDR3nt: TGCGCCAGCAGCTTGGTGGTGGGGAATTACGAGCAGTACTTC

v_gene: TRBV5-4
d_gene: .
abundance: .
j_gene: TRBJ2-5
CDR3aa: CASSLGNPQETQYF
CDR3nt: TGTGCCAGCAGCCTAGGGAACCCTCAAGAGACCCAGTACTTC

v_gene: TRBV19
d_gene: .
abundance: once
j_gene: TRBJ1-2
CDR3aa: CASLNGAGNYGYTF
CDR3nt: TGTGCCAGCCTTAACGGGGCCGGCAACTATGGCTACACCTTC

v_gene: TRBV18
d_gene: TRBD2
abundance: .
j_gene: TRBJ2-7
CDR3aa: CASSPREGGPSYEQYF
CDR3nt: TGTGCCAGCTCACCACGGGAGGGAGGGCCTTCCTACGAGCAGTACTTC

v_gene: TRBV5-1
d_gene: TRBD1
abundance: .
j_gene: TRBJ1-2
CDR3aa: CASSNSGKTGGNGYTF
CDR3nt: TGCGCCAGCAGCAACAGCGGAAAGACAGGGGGCAATGGCTACACCTTC

v_gene: TRBV25-1
d_gene: TRBD2
abundance: .
j_gene: TRBJ2-1
CDR3aa: CASSEPGTSGEQFF
CDR3nt: TGTGCCAGCAGTGAACCTGGGACTAGCGGTGAGCAGTTCTTC

v_gene: TRBV5-1
d_gene: TRBD1
abundance: .
j_gene: TRBJ1-5
CDR3aa: CASSKGQGNQPQHF
CDR3nt: TGCGCCAGCAGCAAGGGACAGGGCAATCAGCCCCAGCATTTT

v_gene: TRBV5-1
d_gene: TRBD2
abundance: .
j_gene: TRBJ2-1
CDR3aa: CASSLGPLAGNNEQFF
CDR3nt: TGCGCCAGCAGCTTGGGTCCACTAGCGGGGAATAATGAGCAGTTCTTC

v_gene: TRBV5-5
d_gene: TRBD1
abundance: once
j_gene: TRBJ2-2
CDR3aa: CASSGTGGSGELFF
CDR3nt: TGTGCCAGCAGCGGGACAGGGGGGTCCGGGGAGCTGTTTTTT

v_gene: TRBV27
d_gene: .
abundance: .
j_gene: TRBJ1-2
CDR3aa: CASSFRGRYGYTF
CDR3nt: TGTGCCAGCAGTTTCAGGGGCAGGTATGGCTACACCTTC

v_gene: TRBV2
d_gene: TRBD2
abundance: .
j_gene: TRBJ2-3
CDR3aa: CASSEGTKSTDTQYF
CDR3nt: TGTGCCAGCAGTGAGGGGACTAAAAGCACAGATACGCAGTATTTT

v_gene: TRBV28
d_gene: TRBD1
abundance: .
j_gene: TRBJ2-1
CDR3aa: CASSLFKGQGNNEQFF
CDR3nt: TGTGCCAGCAGTTTATTTAAGGGACAGGGGAACAATGAGCAGTTCTTC

v_gene: TRBV5-5
d_gene: TRBD1
abundance: .
j_gene: TRBJ2-6
CDR3aa: CASSLAGGQGAGANVLTF
CDR3nt: TGTGCCAGCAGCTTGGCCGGGGGACAGGGAGCTGGGGCCAACGTCCTGACTTTC

v_gene: TRBV2
d_gene: .
abundance: .
j_gene: TRBJ2-1
CDR3aa: CASSVSYNEQFF
CDR3nt: TGTGCCAGCAGTGTATCCTACAATGAGCAGTTCTTC

v_gene: TRBV5-4
d_gene: TRBD1
abundance: .
j_gene: TRBJ2-5
CDR3aa: CASSRLGQTQETQYF
CDR3nt: TGTGCCAGCAGTCGCCTGGGACAGACACAAGAGACCCAGTACTTC

v_gene: TRBV29-1
d_gene: .
abundance: .
j_gene: TRBJ2-3
CDR3aa: CSVDRGTDTQYF
CDR3nt: TGCAGCGTTGATAGGGGTACAGATACGCAGTATTTT

v_gene: TRBV29-1
d_gene: .
abundance: once
j_gene: TRBJ2-7
CDR3aa: CSGRGSYEQYF
CDR3nt: TGCAGCGGCAGGGGCTCCTACGAGCAGTACTTC

v_gene: TRBV10-1
d_gene: .
abundance: .
j_gene: TRBJ1-3
CDR3aa: CASSESTRDTIYF
CDR3nt: TGCGCCAGCAGTGAGTCCACTCGAGACACCATATATTTT

v_gene: TRBV19
d_gene: TRBD2
abundance: .
j_gene: TRBJ2-7
CDR3aa: CASSTSSGTYEQYF
CDR3nt: TGTGCCAGTAGTACATCTAGCGGGACCTACGAGCAGTACTTC

v_gene: TRBV5-1
d_gene: .
abundance: .
j_gene: TRBJ2-1
CDR3aa: CASSLYRYNEQFF
CDR3nt: TGCGCCAGCAGCTTATACAGGTACAATGAGCAGTTCTTC

v_gene: TRBV28
d_gene: TRBD1
abundance: once
j_gene: TRBJ1-4
CDR3aa: CASAQGGATNEKLFF
CDR3nt: TGTGCCAGTGCACAGGGGGGTGCAACTAATGAAAAACTGTTTTTT

v_gene: TRBV28
d_gene: .
abundance: .
j_gene: TRBJ2-5
CDR3aa: CASSLAATGMETQYF
CDR3nt: TGTGCCAGCAGTTTGGCAGCCACGGGCATGGAGACCCAGTACTTC

v_gene: TRBV25-1
d_gene: .
abundance: few
j_gene: TRBJ1-1
CDR3aa: CASSRGGGVPNTEAFF
CDR3nt: TGTGCCAGCAGTAGAGGCGGTGGGGTCCCCAACACTGAAGCTTTCTTT

v_gene: TRBV7-9
d_gene: .
abundance: .
j_gene: TRBJ1-1
CDR3aa: CASSSRQDTMNTEAFF
CDR3nt: TGTGCCAGCAGCTCTAGACAGGACACCATGAACACTGAAGCTTTCTTT